These T cell receptor beta chains were read from a single sample in a study of blood T cells in healthy people across ages. One entry per CDR3 protein, called by TCRdb with MiXCR from the 5' RACE reads. The repertoire holds hundreds of thousands of distinct CDR3 sequences, with 21% as singletons. Specimen: blood. These receptors originate from a man in his sixties or seventies in good health. CDR3s include the opening cysteine and the closing phenylalanine or tryptophan. The D gene is left open where the match is weak. Clone size is stated in some rows and not others, as once, few, many or a class when expanded.

v_gene	j_gene	abundance	d_gene	CDR3aa	CDR3nt
TRBV11-2	TRBJ2-1	-	-	CASSFGGVDEQFF	TGTGCCAGCAGCTTTGGCGGGGTGGATGAGCAGTTCTTC
TRBV7-2	TRBJ2-3	-	TRBD2	CASSLENWSLAGGTDTQYF	TGTGCCAGCAGCTTAGAAAATTGGTCCCTAGCGGGAGGGACAGATACGCAGTATTTT
TRBV6-6	TRBJ1-2	once	-	CASNSGTQGAYGYTF	TGTGCCAGCAATTCCGGGACTCAAGGAGCCTATGGCTACACCTTC
TRBV6-5	TRBJ1-6	few	TRBD1	CASSYFPGQGDNSPLHF	TGTGCCAGCAGTTACTTCCCGGGACAGGGGGATAATTCACCCCTCCACTTT
TRBV2	TRBJ2-2	many	-	CASRVDQNTGELFF	TGTGCCAGCAGGGTAGACCAGAACACCGGGGAGCTGTTTTTT
TRBV10-3	TRBJ2-2	-	TRBD2	CAISPPGGTGELFF	TGTGCCATCAGCCCCCCGGGGGGAACCGGGGAGCTGTTTTTT
TRBV12-3/TRBV12-4	TRBJ2-7	-	-	CAGTTKGGSYEQYF	TGTGCCGGCACCACTAAAGGTGGGAGTTACGAGCAGTACTTC
TRBV29-1	TRBJ1-5	-	-	CSVQTVGNQPQHF	TGCAGCGTCCAAACGGTGGGCAATCAGCCCCAGCATTTT
TRBV5-6	TRBJ1-5	-	-	CASSPGTGINQPQHF	TGCGCCAGCAGCCCGGGAACAGGGATCAATCAGCCCCAGCATTTT
TRBV7-9	TRBJ2-7	-	-	CASSLIGAVPHYEQYF	TGTGCCAGCAGCTTAATCGGGGCCGTCCCCCATTACGAGCAGTACTTC
TRBV19	TRBJ1-5	few	TRBD1	CASSLGQGAAPPRQPQHF	TGTGCCAGTAGTCTCGGGCAGGGGGCTGCCCCTCCGAGGCAGCCCCAGCATTTT
TRBV19	TRBJ2-7	-	-	CASSIGPTYEQYF	TGTGCCAGTAGTATTGGGCCTACCTACGAGCAGTACTTC
TRBV28	TRBJ2-1	-	-	CASSLKYEQFF	TGTGCCAGCAGTTTAAAGTACGAGCAGTTCTTC
TRBV2	TRBJ2-3	-	-	CASSPRDDTDTQYF	TGTGCCAGCAGTCCCCGGGACGACACAGATACGCAGTATTTT
TRBV3-1	TRBJ2-7	few	-	CASSNSSVGSYEQYF	TGTGCCAGCAGCAACTCTAGCGTAGGATCCTACGAGCAGTACTTC
TRBV10-3	TRBJ2-7	-	TRBD2	CAIRPQGGFEQYF	TGTGCCATCAGACCTCAGGGAGGGTTCGAGCAGTACTTC
TRBV12-3/TRBV12-4	TRBJ2-5	-	-	CASSKPQTQETQYF	TGTGCCAGCAGTAAGCCCCAGACTCAAGAGACCCAGTACTTC
TRBV29-1	TRBJ2-2	few	TRBD1	CSVAGTGNTGELFF	TGCAGCGTCGCCGGGACAGGGAACACCGGGGAGCTGTTTTTT
TRBV7-3	TRBJ2-6	few	TRBD1	CAGSLQGASGANVLTF	TGTGCCGGCAGCTTACAGGGGGCCTCTGGGGCCAACGTCCTGACTTTC
TRBV29-1	TRBJ2-2	many	TRBD1	CSVTGTGYPGELFF	TGCAGCGTAACCGGGACAGGGTACCCCGGGGAGCTGTTTTTT
TRBV3-1	TRBJ2-5	-	-	CASSHSTETQYF	TGTGCCAGCAGCCACTCGACAGAGACCCAGTACTTC
TRBV7-6	TRBJ2-7	many	TRBD1	CASSLALTGGLYEQYF	TGTGCCAGCAGCTTAGCGTTGACAGGGGGTCTCTACGAGCAGTACTTC
TRBV3-1	TRBJ1-2	-	-	CASSQDWGDGYTF	TGTGCCAGCAGCCAAGATTGGGGGGATGGCTACACCTTC
TRBV4-1	TRBJ1-5	-	-	CASSQDGGSSNQPQHF	TGCGCCAGCAGCCAAGATGGGGGCTCGAGCAATCAGCCCCAGCATTTT
TRBV3-1	TRBJ2-7	few	TRBD1	CASSQGGQSYEQYF	TGTGCCAGCAGCCAAGGGGGACAGTCCTACGAGCAGTACTTC
TRBV5-1	TRBJ2-1	once	TRBD1	CASSAHLLAGGPYNEQFF	TGCGCCAGCAGCGCGCATCTTCTAGCAGGGGGCCCCTACAATGAGCAGTTCTTC
TRBV12-3/TRBV12-4	TRBJ1-5	-	TRBD1	CASSRTGISNQPQHF	TGTGCCAGCAGTAGGACAGGGATTAGCAATCAGCCCCAGCATTTT
TRBV5-6	TRBJ2-5	-	TRBD1	CASSLDGQGGEETQYF	TGTGCCAGCAGCTTGGATGGACAGGGCGGCGAAGAGACCCAGTACTTC
TRBV14	TRBJ1-1	-	-	CASSQELGRMNTEAFF	TGTGCCAGCAGCCAAGAACTGGGACGGATGAACACTGAAGCTTTCTTT
TRBV20-1	TRBJ1-6	few	-	CSASASGGLPPLHF	TGCAGTGCTAGCGCTTCTGGGGGTTTGCCACCCCTCCACTTT
TRBV11-2	TRBJ2-1	few	-	CASSLRQRDDEQFF	TGTGCCAGCAGCTTGCGGCAGCGAGACGATGAGCAGTTCTTC
TRBV5-8	TRBJ1-2	-	-	CASSWDGSNNYGYTF	TGTGCCAGCAGCTGGGACGGCTCAAATAACTATGGCTACACCTTC
TRBV6-6	TRBJ2-5	-	-	CASSYKTIQETQYF	TGTGCCAGCAGTTACAAAACCATCCAAGAGACCCAGTACTTC
TRBV4-1	TRBJ2-7	-	TRBD2	CASNQDRGGVEQYF	TGCGCCAGCAACCAAGATCGGGGGGGAGTCGAGCAGTACTTC
TRBV10-3	TRBJ1-4	-	-	CASQDPGATNEKLFF	TGTGCCTCACAGGATCCGGGCGCAACTAATGAAAAACTGTTTTTT
TRBV29-1	TRBJ1-1	many	TRBD1	CSVGPGQGANTEAFF	TGCAGCGTTGGACCGGGACAGGGAGCGAACACTGAAGCTTTCTTT
TRBV7-8	TRBJ1-1	once	TRBD1	CASSRRTGGNTEAFF	TGTGCCAGCAGCCGCCGGACAGGGGGAAACACTGAAGCTTTCTTT
TRBV7-4	TRBJ1-4	few	-	CASSLGGGTGEKLFF	TGTGCCAGCAGCTTAGGGGGCGGGACCGGTGAAAAACTGTTTTTT
TRBV12-3/TRBV12-4	TRBJ2-5	-	TRBD2	CASSFGLAGGGETQYF	TGTGCCAGCAGTTTTGGACTAGCGGGAGGAGGGGAGACCCAGTACTTC
TRBV5-1	TRBJ2-5	few	TRBD2	CASREGLAFETQYF	TGCGCCAGCAGGGAGGGACTAGCGTTCGAGACCCAGTACTTC
TRBV5-1	TRBJ1-1	once	TRBD1	CASSQGQGKGQNTEAFF	TGCGCCAGCAGCCAAGGACAGGGGAAGGGGCAGAACACTGAAGCTTTCTTT
TRBV2	TRBJ2-5	-	-	CASTKRDIRQETQYF	TGTGCCAGCACCAAGAGGGACATACGCCAAGAGACCCAGTACTTC
TRBV21-1	TRBJ2-7	-	-	CASSKVGQTHEQYF	TGTGCCAGCAGCAAAGTGGGACAGACCCACGAGCAGTACTTC
TRBV7-3	TRBJ2-5	-	TRBD1	CASSRLDRGQETQYF	TGTGCCAGCAGTAGACTCGACAGGGGTCAAGAGACCCAGTACTTC
TRBV20-1	TRBJ1-6	-	TRBD1	CSVPGQGGSPLHF	TGCAGTGTACCGGGACAGGGCGGGTCACCCCTCCACTTT
TRBV3-1	TRBJ2-1	many	TRBD2	CASTLGLAEYNEQFF	TGTGCCAGCACCTTGGGACTAGCGGAGTACAATGAGCAGTTCTTC
TRBV29-1	TRBJ2-1	few	TRBD2	CSVDSSGLHEQFF	TGCAGCGTTGACTCTAGCGGGCTGCATGAGCAGTTCTTC
TRBV7-8	TRBJ2-5	-	TRBD1	CASSHVTGYQEAQYF	TGTGCCAGCAGCCACGTGACAGGGTACCAAGAGGCCCAGTACTTC
TRBV2	TRBJ2-5	-	TRBD2	CASSRLAGVATQYF	TGTGCCAGCAGTCGACTAGCGGGAGTGGCGACCCAGTACTTC
TRBV11-2	TRBJ2-4	few	TRBD2	CASSDWGGAKNIQYF	TGTGCCAGCAGCGACTGGGGGGGAGCCAAAAACATTCAGTACTTC
TRBV3-1	TRBJ2-7	-	-	CASSTTDSYYEQYF	TGTGCCAGCAGCACAACCGACAGTTACTACGAGCAGTACTTC
TRBV29-1	TRBJ2-5	many	-	CPSGEQYF	TGCCCATCGGGGGAGCAGTACTTC
TRBV12-3/TRBV12-4	TRBJ1-2	once	-	CASSLQGARDYGYTF	TGTGCCAGCAGTTTGCAGGGCGCGAGGGACTATGGCTACACCTTC
TRBV3-1	TRBJ2-7	-	-	CASCQGGAVYYEQYF	TGTGCCAGCTGCCAGGGCGGGGCAGTCTACTACGAGCAGTACTTC
TRBV6-6	TRBJ2-1	many	TRBD2	CASSSGLAGDHEQFF	TGTGCCAGCAGTTCGGGACTAGCGGGAGACCATGAGCAGTTCTTC